This entry lists 23 T cell receptor beta chains sequenced from one sample in a study of shared clonotypes between healthy human individuals (dated by TCRdb to 2019 to 2021). The library came from the immunoSEQ multiplex PCR assay. Drawn from immuneACCESS, this table holds only the in-frame rearrangements with V and J called that TCRdb kept. Clones are partly lost; checked studies trace under half to an unresolved V gene and leave the rest unexplained. Counted in this sample were around 750,000 clones; 74% of them appeared once. Jointly, the top ten make up 1.5% to 2% of the sample. The sequenced sample consisted of memory CD4+ T cells sorted from blood. According to the study, the label for this sample's cell subset or site signals: CD45RA-negative fraction. Every receptor here comes from a woman aged 25 to 39 in good health.

The chain couples TRBV2 to TRBJ1-1; D unclear. Germline values: CDR1 SNHLY, CDR2 FYNNEI. V was pared by 6 bases and J by 0 bases, with 14 bases between. The length of the CDR3 is 15 residues. The CDR3 bases are TGTGCCAGCAGAAAAACCAGCAACATGAACACTGAAGCTTTCTTT. This sequence encodes CASRKTSNMNTEAFF.

The rearrangement links TRBV5-1 to TRBJ1-1; TRBD1 is a possible D gene (6 bases). Between the trimmed V and J ends, which lost 4 bases and 2 bases, there was a span of 12 bases. The CDR3 covers 14 residues. Germline V lookup: CDR1 SGHRS, CDR2 YFSETQ. CDR3: CASSDAQGNTEAFF. CDR3 DNA sequence: TGCGCCAGCAGCGACGCACAGGGCAACACTGAAGCTTTCTTT.

As DNA, the CDR3 is TGTGCGGTCCGGGCTCCCGGTGGCTACACCTTC. Amino acids: CAVRAPGGYTF. The chain links TRBV28 to TRBJ1-2, with no clear D. The CDR3 is 11 residues long. Germline V gene data show CDR1 as MDHEN and CDR2 as SYDVKM.

J is TRBJ2-2 and V is TRBV11-2; the match to TRBD1 covers 7 bases. In germline, CDR1 is SGHAT, CDR2 FQNNGV. The CDR3 spans 14 residues. Losses at the gene ends were 5 bases for V and 6 bases for J; bases not matched to a gene: 6. CDR3 region: CASSPQGSAGELFF. CDR3 sequence (DNA): TGTGCCAGCAGCCCACAGGGGAGTGCCGGGGAGCTGTTTTTT.

This clone was found many times. V and J are TRBV2 and TRBJ2-7; tentative D call: TRBD1 (6 bases). The ends were cut back, 8 bases at V and 0 bases at J, with 11 bases in the middle. The CDR3 runs 13 residues. CDR1 and CDR2 from the germline V gene are SNHLY and FYNNEI. CDR3 nucleotide sequence: TGTGCCAGCGCAGGGGACAACTCCTACGAGCAGTACTTC. This sequence encodes CASAGDNSYEQYF.

This clone has just one count. The chain combines TRBV10-2 with TRBJ2-2; D unresolved. The V gene lost 4 bases and the J gene lost 0 bases, with 6 bases spanning the gap. CDR1 and CDR2 (germline): WSHSY, SAAADI. This CDR3 is built from 14 residues. CDR3 region: CASSVFSNTGELFF. The DNA for the CDR3 is TGCGCCAGCAGTGTATTTTCGAACACCGGGGAGCTGTTTTTT.

J is TRBJ1-3 and V is TRBV4-2; D gene uncertain. CDR3 length: 15 residues. The V end was cut by 1 base, the J end by 4 bases, with 11 bases between. Germline V gene sequence: CDR1 LGHNA, CDR2 YNFKEQ. CDR3 DNA: TGTGCCAGCAGCCAAGGACTTGGGGAAGGAAACACCATATATTTT. It specifies CASSQGLGEGNTIYF.

This chain connects TRBV2 to TRBJ1-2, with no clear D. This CDR3 is 16 amino acids long. CDR1 and CDR2 (germline): SNHLY, FYNNEI. Trimming cost V 6 bases and J 1 base, with 18 bases left between them. As DNA, the CDR3 is TGTGCCAGCAGGATGGTACGGTTTACCCTTAACTATGGCTACACCTTC. Amino acids: CASRMVRFTLNYGYTF.

V and J are TRBV14 and TRBJ1-3, with D possibly matching TRBD1 (6 bases). The V gene lost 4 bases and the J gene lost 0 bases, with 13 bases spanning the gap. The CDR3 covers 16 residues. Germline V lookup: CDR1 SGHDN, CDR2 FVKESK. CDR3 sequence (DNA): TGTGCCAGCAGCCTAGGACAGATTCTCTCTGGAAACACCATATATTTT. Residues: CASSLGQILSGNTIYF.

The genes are TRBV19 and TRBJ2-2; TRBD2 aligns across 9 bases. J gave up 5 bases and V 9 bases, and 7 bases lay outside the gene matches. Germline CDR1 reads LNHDA; CDR2 reads SQIVND (reference sequence). This CDR3 is 14 amino acids long. CDR3 region: CASPDTSGTGELFF. CDR3 in DNA: TGTGCCAGCCCCGATACTAGCGGGACCGGGGAGCTGTTTTTT.

There are a few counts of this clone. This chain uses TRBV5-1 with TRBJ1-1; TRBD1 might be the D (5 bases). This CDR3 spans 14 amino acids. Germline assignment: CDR1 SGHRS and CDR2 YFSETQ. Trimming took off 6 bases at V and 4 bases at J, with 16 bases between the two ends. The CDR3: CASNQGLGSTEAFF. In DNA form, the CDR3 reads TGCGCCAGCAACCAGGGCCTGGGGAGCACTGAAGCTTTCTTT.

This chain links TRBV11-3 with TRBJ2-3; a weak D match, TRBD1 (6 bases). Germline CDR1 SGHNT, CDR2 YENEEA. V lost 4 bases to trimming and J lost 8 bases, with 13 bases between them. This CDR3 comprises 13 residues. The CDR3 DNA is TGTGCCAGCAGCTGGGACAAGCAGGGTACGCAGTATTTT. This encodes CASSWDKQGTQYF.

Note on this clone: Other nucleotide sequences from this sample produce the same CDR3. The rearrangement joins TRBV28 to TRBJ2-3, with D unclear. CDR3 length: 13 residues. Germline CDR1 MDHEN, CDR2 SYDVKM. Trimming cost V 1 base and J 1 base, with 3 bases left between them. CDR3 coding DNA: TGTGCCAGCAGTTTATCCGGCACAGATACGCAGTATTTT. Translation gives CASSLSGTDTQYF. Variable domain in full (rest from reference TRBV28 and TRBJ2-3): DVKVTQSSRYLVKRTGEKVFLECVQDMDHENMFWYRQDPGLGLRLIYFSYDVKMKEKGDIPEGYSVSREKKERFSLILESASTNQTSMYLCASSLSGTDTQYFGPGTRLTVL.

This clone was counted a few times. It may be a read error: a sequence one base away is much more abundant. The chain links TRBV6-5 to TRBJ2-7; TRBD2 matches at 13 bases. V lost 5 bases, J lost 3 bases, and 4 bases stayed unmatched. Germline-derived CDR1 and CDR2 are MNHEY and SVGAGI. CDR3 length equals 15 residues. CDR3 region: CASSMGLAGYYEQYF. The CDR3 DNA sequence: TGTGCCAGCAGTATGGGACTAGCGGGATACTACGAGCAGTACTTC.

The chain employs TRBV19 and TRBJ2-7, with 10 bases aligning to TRBD1. V gave up 10 bases and J gave up 5 bases; unmatched junction bases: 14. From germline, CDR1 is LNHDA and CDR2 SQIVND (reference sequence). CDR3 length equals 15 residues. The CDR3 loop reads CATSREGQGYDEQYF. The CDR3 DNA sequence: TGTGCCACCTCTCGGGAGGGACAGGGGTATGACGAGCAGTACTTC.

The chain links TRBV28 to TRBJ2-2, with D possibly matching TRBD1 (5 bases). Germline assignment: CDR1 MDHEN and CDR2 SYDVKM. V was shortened by 5 bases and J by 2 bases, with 6 bases between the two germline ends. This CDR3 contains 13 residues. DNA for the CDR3: TGTGCCAGCAGTGACAGCAACACCGGGGAGCTGTTTTTT. It yields the protein CASSDSNTGELFF. The full variable domain, rest sourced from reference TRBV28 and TRBJ2-2, is DVKVTQSSRYLVKRTGEKVFLECVQDMDHENMFWYRQDPGLGLRLIYFSYDVKMKEKGDIPEGYSVSREKKERFSLILESASTNQTSMYLCASSDSNTGELFFGEGSRLTVL.

The chain uses TRBV29-1 and TRBJ2-4; the D call may be TRBD1 or TRBD2 (5 bases each). CDR1 and CDR2 from the germline V gene are SQVTM and ANQGSEA. The V and J ends lost 1 base and 5 bases respectively, with 15 bases between them. This CDR3 is 15 amino acids long. This CDR3 reads CSVEGDLRGENIQYF. CDR3 in DNA: TGCAGCGTTGAAGGGGACCTAAGAGGCGAAAACATTCAGTACTTC. Complete variable domain (other parts from reference TRBV29-1 and TRBJ2-4): SAVISQKPSRDICQRGTSLTIQCQVDSQVTMMFWYRQQPGQSLTLIATANQGSEATYESGFVIDKFPISRPNLTFSTLTVSNMSPEDSSIYLCSVEGDLRGENIQYFGAGTRLSVL.

The chain recombines TRBV30 with TRBJ1-4; unclear D gene. This CDR3 contains 14 residues. Germline-derived CDR1 and CDR2 are GTSNPN and SVGIG (reference sequence). Trimming removed 3 bases at V and 5 bases at J, with 13 bases between. This CDR3 reads CAWRMGEQNEKLFF. DNA of the CDR3: TGTGCCTGGAGAATGGGCGAGCAGAATGAAAAACTGTTTTTT.

This chain links TRBV29-1 with TRBJ1-1; possibly TRBD1 for D (6 bases). V lost 3 bases, J lost 11 bases, and 13 bases lay in between. CDR1 and CDR2 (germline): SQVTM, ANQGSEA. The CDR3 runs to 11 residues. CDR3 in amino acids: CSVDFAGVAFF. CDR3 coding DNA: TGCAGCGTTGACTTTGCAGGGGTCGCTTTCTTT.

This clone was seen just once. Other DNA sequences in this specimen translate into the identical CDR3. J is TRBJ1-1 and V is TRBV5-4, with D perhaps matching TRBD1 (6 bases). Germline V gene sequence: CDR1 SGHNT, CDR2 YYREEE (reference sequence). Trimming stripped 0 bases from V and 4 bases from J, with 10 bases between. The CDR3 contains 14 residues. The CDR3 spells CASSLEQGITEAFF. The CDR3 DNA sequence: TGTGCCAGCAGCTTGGAACAGGGCATCACTGAAGCTTTCTTT.

The chain links TRBV27 to TRBJ1-1, with D hard to call. CDR1 is MNHEY, CDR2 SMNVEV, per germline (reference sequence). The CDR3 sequence is 15 residues long. The V and J ends lost 6 bases and 0 bases respectively, with 14 bases between them. The CDR3 is CASSTNLLMNTEAFF. CDR3 DNA: TGTGCCAGCAGCACCAACTTGCTAATGAACACTGAAGCTTTCTTT.

The V call is TRBV6-6, the J call TRBJ2-7; perhaps TRBD1 as D (6 bases). The CDR3 totals 13 residues. Germline loops: CDR1 MNHNY, CDR2 SVGAGI (reference sequence). V gave up 5 bases and J gave up 5 bases, with 13 bases separating them. As DNA, the CDR3 is TGTGCCAGCAGTCCACAGGGCTTGAACGAGCAGTACTTC. Amino acids: CASSPQGLNEQYF.

This chain links TRBV5-1 with TRBJ1-1; D is perhaps TRBD1 (5 bases). The germline V gene encodes CDR1 SGHRS and CDR2 YFSETQ. V lost 1 base, J lost 1 base, and 11 bases lay in between. The CDR3 is made up of 15 amino acids. DNA for the CDR3: TGCGCCAGCAGCTTGCTGGGGCAGCAGAACACTGAAGCTTTCTTT. Protein: CASSLLGQQNTEAFF.